The T cell receptor beta chain under discussion was sequenced for a study of blood T cell repertoires in COVID-19. Study context: Both acute and convalescent COVID-19 samples were obtained from the United States, Italy and Spain. PBMCs, B-cell-depleted T cells, or T cells were the source of the cDNA or gDNA that made up the material.

Germline V gene sequence: CDR1 MNHEY, CDR2 SVGEGT. Trimming removed 2 bases from V and 3 bases from J, with 14 bases in between. The CDR3 spans 16 residues. Original methodology: Estimates of nucleated cell counts were drawn from the amplification of reference gene primers. TCRdb's copy holds only in-frame clones and misses some; the assay was immunoSEQ multiplex PCR. That table supplies the V and J calls and clone size; D and trimming were determined from the DNA. The sample lists around 150,000 clones, about nine tenths occurring once. Material for sequencing was peripheral blood. The genes are TRBV6-2 or TRBV6-3 and TRBJ2-1; tentative D call: TRBD1 (6 bases). The source is a man younger than 45 with COVID-19, enrolled during active disease. CDR3 sequence: CASSYPTGKSYNEQFF. The CDR3 region has the DNA TGTGCCAGCAGTTACCCTACAGGGAAGAGCTACAATGAGCAGTTCTTC.